These T cell receptor beta chains were read from a single sample in a study of T cell repertoires in MIS-A myocarditis. The method was immunoSEQ multiplex PCR; TCRdb's version includes in-frame clones alone and lacks a portion of them. This table has 10,000 to 12,000 clones, roughly four fifths appearing once. Sequenced material: right ventricle heart tissue obtained at autopsy. These receptors came from a man younger than 35 with fulminant myocarditis from multisystem inflammatory syndrome in adults (MIS-A) after COVID-19. The CDR3 runs from the conserved cysteine through the conserved F or W. The D gene is left open where the match is weak. Rows give clone size only sometimes, using once, few, many, or a class for an expanded clone.

>TRBV18|TRBJ2-1|NA|NA
CASSPATNSYNEQFF
TGTGCCAGCTCACCAGCCACAAACTCCTACAATGAGCAGTTCTTC
>TRBV5-1|TRBJ1-2|TRBD1|once
CASSGGDRGIGYGYTF
TGCGCCAGCAGCGGCGGGGACAGGGGGATAGGCTATGGCTACACCTTC
>TRBV9|TRBJ2-7|TRBD2|NA
CASSQGRRGDEQYF
TGTGCCAGCAGTCAGGGACGCCGGGGGGACGAGCAGTACTTC
>TRBV2|TRBJ2-1|NA|once
CASTHWDKNSYNEQFF
TGTGCCAGCACACATTGGGATAAGAACTCCTACAATGAGCAGTTCTTC
>TRBV28|TRBJ2-7|NA|NA
CASSPPILGNEQYF
TGTGCCAGCAGTCCACCGATACTAGGGAACGAGCAGTACTTC
>TRBV28|TRBJ2-1|TRBD2|NA
CASRQTGGLSYNEQFF
TGTGCCAGCAGGCAGACGGGAGGTCTCTCCTACAATGAGCAGTTCTTC
>TRBV5-6|TRBJ2-4|TRBD1|NA
CASSIRQGMSIQYF
TGTGCCAGCAGCATAAGACAGGGGATGAGCATTCAGTACTTC
>TRBV7-2|TRBJ1-5|NA|NA
CASSIEGGQPQHF
TGTGCCAGCAGCATAGAAGGGGGACAGCCCCAGCATTTT
>TRBV7-2|TRBJ2-5|TRBD2|NA
CASSLKTSGGAETQYF
TGTGCCAGCAGCTTAAAGACTAGCGGGGGGGCGGAGACCCAGTACTTC
>TRBV28|TRBJ1-5|NA|NA
CASSLFGRFNQPQHF
TGTGCCAGCAGTTTATTCGGCCGGTTCAATCAGCCCCAGCATTTT
>TRBV5-1|TRBJ1-4|NA|NA
CASSLELVGTNEKLFF
TGCGCCAGCAGCTTGGAACTGGTGGGCACTAATGAAAAACTGTTTTTT
>TRBV7-2|TRBJ2-2|NA|NA
CASSPSFANTGELFF
TGTGCCAGCAGCCCTAGCTTCGCGAACACCGGGGAGCTGTTTTTT
>TRBV6-5|TRBJ1-2|NA|NA
CASSYWGNYGYTF
TGTGCCAGCAGTTACTGGGGTAACTATGGCTACACCTTC
>TRBV27|TRBJ2-1|TRBD2|NA
CASSSGTRQDNEQFF
TGTGCCAGCAGTTCCGGGACTAGGCAAGACAATGAGCAGTTCTTC
>TRBV19|TRBJ1-5|TRBD1|NA
CATWTGENQPQHF
TGTGCCACTTGGACAGGAGAAAATCAGCCCCAGCATTTT
>TRBV7-2|TRBJ1-1|NA|NA
CASSLVEGTEAFF
TGTGCCAGCAGCTTAGTGGAGGGTACTGAAGCTTTCTTT
>TRBV9|TRBJ2-3|NA|NA
CASTPISSTDTQYF
TGTGCCAGCACTCCCATCTCTAGCACAGATACGCAGTATTTT
>TRBV6-1|TRBJ1-4|NA|NA
CASRESGRSGWEEKLFF
TGTGCCAGCCGTGAATCGGGCCGTTCAGGGTGGGAGGAAAAACTGTTTTTT
>TRBV28|TRBJ1-1|NA|few
CASSSSSLGLNTEAFF
TGTGCCAGCAGTTCCTCCTCTCTTGGGTTGAACACTGAAGCTTTCTTT
>TRBV18|TRBJ1-5|NA|NA
CASSPTQSRGYSNQPQHF
TGTGCCAGCTCCCCGACTCAATCCAGGGGCTATAGCAATCAGCCCCAGCATTTT
>TRBV4-3|TRBJ2-1|TRBD2|NA
CASSRLAGALWDEQFF
TGCGCCAGCAGCCGACTAGCGGGGGCCCTCTGGGATGAGCAGTTCTTC
>TRBV2|TRBJ2-1|NA|NA
CASSARTTPEQFF
TGTGCCAGCAGCGCCCGGACTACGCCTGAGCAGTTCTTC
>TRBV7-9|TRBJ1-2|NA|NA
CASSYGWYGYTF
TGTGCCAGCAGCTACGGGTGGTATGGCTACACCTTC
>TRBV6-6|TRBJ1-2|NA|NA
CASSYSSSRVIGYTF
TGTGCCAGCAGTTACTCGTCTTCCAGGGTAATAGGCTACACCTTC
>TRBV12-3/TRBV12-4|TRBJ1-1|NA|NA
CASSFVNTEAFF
TGTGCCAGCAGTTTCGTGAACACTGAAGCTTTCTTT
>TRBV7-2|TRBJ1-1|TRBD1|NA
CASSFRTGNTEAFF
TGTGCCAGCAGTTTTCGGACAGGGAACACTGAAGCTTTCTTT
>TRBV13|TRBJ2-4|NA|NA
CASSLGGAKNIQYF
TGTGCCAGCAGCTTAGGGGGGGCCAAAAACATTCAGTACTTC
>TRBV5-8|TRBJ1-5|NA|NA
CASSLMDGQPQHF
TGTGCCAGCAGCTTAATGGATGGGCAGCCCCAGCATTTT
>TRBV28|TRBJ1-5|NA|NA
CASSLRLGADQPQHF
TGTGCCAGCAGTTTAAGGCTGGGGGCGGATCAGCCCCAGCATTTT
>TRBV11-2|TRBJ2-3|NA|few
CASSLDPPGLGTQYF
TGTGCCAGCAGCTTAGATCCCCCAGGGTTGGGGACGCAGTATTTT
>TRBV18|TRBJ1-1|NA|NA
CASSQSRLNTEAFF
TGTGCCAGCTCACAGAGCAGGTTGAACACTGAAGCTTTCTTT
>TRBV28|TRBJ2-1|NA|NA
CASSFGAGLDEQFF
TGTGCCAGCAGTTTCGGGGCGGGACTGGATGAGCAGTTCTTC
>TRBV13|TRBJ1-2|TRBD1|NA
CASSFRGPGYGYTF
TGTGCCAGCAGCTTCAGGGGGCCCGGCTATGGCTACACCTTC
>TRBV2|TRBJ2-5|NA|NA
CASSLDVGFQETQYF
TGTGCCAGCAGCCTAGACGTAGGGTTCCAGGAGACCCAGTACTTC
>TRBV28|TRBJ1-3|NA|few
CASSYPGKGLSGNTIYF
TGTGCCAGCAGTTACCCAGGAAAAGGACTCTCTGGAAACACCATATATTTT
>TRBV7-3|TRBJ2-1|NA|NA
CASSLTYNSHNEQFF
TGTGCCAGCAGCTTAACTTATAACAGCCACAATGAGCAGTTCTTC
>TRBV9|TRBJ1-1|NA|NA
CASSVAAASNTEAFF
TGTGCCAGCAGCGTAGCGGCAGCATCGAACACTGAAGCTTTCTTT
>TRBV7-9|TRBJ1-4|NA|NA
CASSLAQGNEKLFF
TGTGCCAGCAGCTTAGCACAGGGAAATGAAAAACTGTTTTTT
>TRBV6-4|TRBJ1-5|TRBD1|NA
CARGTGGKNQPQHF
TGTGCCAGGGGTACAGGGGGCAAAAATCAGCCCCAGCATTTT